This TCR beta chain was found in a study of cytotoxic CD8 clonotypes in ibrutinib-treated CLL. Turning to the study itself: Mean yields were around 260,000 productive templates and under 100,000 productive rearrangements per sample. Study-wide results and limits: Baseline values of clonality outstripped age-matched healthy donors and followed circulating CD8+ T-cell counts. Public clonotypes were seen rarely and were contracted or stable on treatment.

In the case of this clone: Its antigen is not known.

Method: immunoSEQ multiplex PCR; TCRdb's copy keeps in-frame clones and lacks some. The sample includes 150,000 to 200,000 clones, over 75% of them seen just once. The germline V gene encodes CDR1 GTSNPN and CDR2 SVGIG (reference sequence). The V and J ends lost 8 bases and 3 bases, in that order; junction bases with no gene match: 4. This CDR3 spans 12 amino acids. Source: PBMCs, taken at disease progression, from a patient treated with ibrutinib. This clonotype was sampled from a human donor with chronic lymphocytic leukemia. This chain links TRBV30 with TRBJ2-7; 10 nucleotides align to TRBD1. The CDR3 nucleotides are TGTGCCGGGGGGACAGGGGTCTACGAGCAGTACTTC. As protein: CAGGTGVYEQYF.